In this sample, the clone carrying this TCR beta chain turned up many times. The data were taken from a study of T-cell memory formation after mild COVID-19. Germline-derived CDR1 and CDR2 are SGHRS and YFSETQ. V was cut by 0 bases and J by 0 bases, with 6 bases left in between. The CDR3 contains 15 residues. A single record per CDR3 protein comes from TCRdb applying MiXCR to the 5' RACE reads. The table records roughly 450,000 distinct CDR3 sequences, around a sixth of them present only once. J is TRBJ2-2 and V is TRBV5-1, with D perhaps assigned TRBD1 or TRBD2 (5 bases each). The sequence came from an adult woman who had mild COVID-19 (a few samples of this study predate the infection). Cell type and time point are not known. The sample comprised PBMCs or a T cell subset sorted from them (not recorded which). CDR3 coding DNA: TGCGCCAGCAGCTTGGGGGACCCGAACACCGGGGAGCTGTTTTTT. This sequence encodes CASSLGDPNTGELFF.